The 10 T cell receptor beta chains listed next were all sequenced from one sample in a study of shared clonotypes between healthy human individuals. Profiled with immunoSEQ multiplex PCR; TCRdb holds only in-frame clones, not every one. Of some 2,500,000 clones in the sample, 93% were seen once. The sequenced sample was naive CD4+ T cells from PBMCs. Subset specified: CD45RA+ positively selected. These receptor sequences come from a man between 18 and 35 years old in good health. Some clones in this sample may be carry-over from other donors' samples.

CDR3 region: CASIIRGREETQYF. DNA of the CDR3: TGTGCCAGCATCATCAGGGGGCGCGAAGAGACCCAGTACTTC. The V and J genes are TRBV5-6 and TRBJ2-5; TRBD1 matches at 8 bases. The CDR3 runs 14 residues. Looked up from germline, CDR1 is SGHDT and CDR2 is YYEEEE. V shed 6 bases, J shed 3 bases, and the junction held 7 bases outside the gene matches.

This clone was counted between two and nine times. The chain uses TRBV9 and TRBJ1-1, with D unresolved. The germline CDR1 and CDR2 sequences are SGDLS and YYNGEE. CDR3 length equals 13 residues. The V end was cut by 2 bases, the J end by 4 bases, with 9 bases between. CDR3 nucleotide sequence: TGTGCCAGCAGCGTGACACCGAGCACTGAAGCTTTCTTT. Translated, it gives CASSVTPSTEAFF.

This chain links TRBV7-3 with TRBJ2-2; 8 bases line up with TRBD1. Unmatched junction bases numbered 8, after V lost 5 bases and J lost 3 bases. CDR3 length: 16 amino acids. Germline-derived CDR1 and CDR2 are SGHTA and FQGTGA. CDR3 sequence reads: CASSPLQGAYTGELFF. In DNA, the CDR3 is TGTGCCAGCAGCCCTCTCCAGGGGGCTTACACCGGGGAGCTGTTTTTT. Variable domain in full (rest from reference TRBV7-3 and TRBJ2-2): GAGVSQTPSNKVTEKGKYVELRCDPISGHTALYWYRQSLGQGPEFLIYFQGTGAADDSGLPNDRFFAVRPEGSVSTLKIQRTERGDSAVYLCASSPLQGAYTGELFFGEGSRLTVL.

This clone was seen a handful of times. The CDR3 sequence is CASSPGEVQPQHF. The CDR3 DNA sequence: TGTGCCAGCAGTCCAGGAGAGGTTCAGCCCCAGCATTTT. The chain employs TRBV2 and TRBJ1-5; D not certain. The germline V and J ends were trimmed by 5 bases and 6 bases, with 11 bases remaining between them. Germline lookup yields CDR1 SNHLY and CDR2 FYNNEI. This CDR3 is built from 13 residues.

The chain couples TRBV5-1 to TRBJ2-7; tentatively, D is TRBD1 (7 bases). The CDR3 is 16 amino acids. Trimming took off 4 bases at V and 7 bases at J, with 24 bases between the two ends. Looked up from germline, CDR1 is SGHRS and CDR2 is YFSETQ. CDR3 protein: CASSAVQGGPQREQYF. As DNA, the CDR3 is TGCGCCAGCAGCGCGGTGCAGGGGGGTCCGCAGAGGGAGCAGTACTTC.

This chain joins TRBV28 and TRBJ1-2, with 12 bases matching TRBD1. CDR1 is MDHEN, CDR2 SYDVKM, per germline. J gave up 0 bases and V 7 bases, and 9 bases lay outside the gene matches. The length of the CDR3 is 17 residues. CDR3: CASMRGDRGRSNYGYTF. The CDR3 nucleotides read TGTGCCAGCATGAGGGGGGACAGGGGGCGATCTAACTATGGCTACACCTTC.

The gene calls are TRBV6-5 and TRBJ2-7; D is uncertain. This CDR3 comprises 11 residues. Germline V lookup: CDR1 MNHEY, CDR2 SVGAGI. V lost 5 bases to trimming and J lost 2 bases, with 4 bases between them. The CDR3 nucleotides are TGTGCCAGCAGTGCCCCCTACGAGCAGTACTTC. Translation: CASSAPYEQYF.

A remark on this clone: Sequence at one end of the junction differs from germline and may be a read error. The rearrangement links TRBV6-1 to TRBJ1-2; D may be TRBD1 (6 bases). Germline V CDR1 and CDR2: MNHNS, SASEGT. This CDR3 comprises 14 residues. CDR3 nucleotides: TGTGCCACCAGTCGGACAGAGCTTAACTATGGCTACACCTTC. This gives the protein CATSRTELNYGYTF.

This chain links TRBV19 with TRBJ1-4; D not resolved. This CDR3 contains 15 residues. Germline V gene lookup returns CDR1 LNHDA and CDR2 SQIVND (reference sequence). Trimming shortened V by 6 bases and J by 8 bases, and 19 bases separated the two germline ends. CDR3 in DNA: TGTGCCAGTAGACCTACTCCGGGCCGAGGGGAAAAACTGTTTTTT. Translation: CASRPTPGRGEKLFF.

Remarks on this clone: This specimen includes other DNA sequences encoding the same CDR3. V and J are TRBV5-1 and TRBJ2-5; D unresolved. Germline CDR1 reads SGHRS; CDR2 reads YFSETQ. V lost 1 base and J lost 4, with 5 bases in between. The CDR3 loop spans 12 amino acids. The CDR3 loop is CASSLSRETQYF. CDR3 in DNA: TGCGCCAGCAGCTTGTCTCGAGAGACCCAGTACTTC.